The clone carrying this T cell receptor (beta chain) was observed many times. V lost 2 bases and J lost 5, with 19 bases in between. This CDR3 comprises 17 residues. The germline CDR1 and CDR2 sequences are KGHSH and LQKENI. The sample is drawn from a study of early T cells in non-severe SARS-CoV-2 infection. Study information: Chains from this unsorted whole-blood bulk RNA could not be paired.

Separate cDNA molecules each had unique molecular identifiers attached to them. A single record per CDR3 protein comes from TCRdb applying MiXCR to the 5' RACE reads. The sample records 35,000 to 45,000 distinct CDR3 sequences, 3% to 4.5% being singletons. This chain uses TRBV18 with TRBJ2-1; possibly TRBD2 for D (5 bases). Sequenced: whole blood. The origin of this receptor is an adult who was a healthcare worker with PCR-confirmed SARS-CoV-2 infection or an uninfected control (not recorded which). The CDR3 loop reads CASSPFLLGQTNNEQFF. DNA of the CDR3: TGTGCCAGCTCACCATTTCTACTAGGTCAGACTAACAATGAGCAGTTCTTC.